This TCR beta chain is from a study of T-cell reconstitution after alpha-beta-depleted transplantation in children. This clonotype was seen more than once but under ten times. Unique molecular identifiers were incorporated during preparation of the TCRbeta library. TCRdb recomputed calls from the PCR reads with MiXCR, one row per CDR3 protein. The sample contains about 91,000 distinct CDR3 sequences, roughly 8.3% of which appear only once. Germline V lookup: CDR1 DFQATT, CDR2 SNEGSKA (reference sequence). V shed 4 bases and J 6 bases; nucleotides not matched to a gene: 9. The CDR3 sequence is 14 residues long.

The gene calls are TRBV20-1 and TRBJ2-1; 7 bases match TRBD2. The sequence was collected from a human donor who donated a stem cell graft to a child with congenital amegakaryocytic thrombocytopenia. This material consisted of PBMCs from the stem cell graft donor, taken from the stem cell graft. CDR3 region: CSANVAGTINEQFF. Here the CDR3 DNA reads TGCAGTGCTAATGTGGCAGGGACTATCAATGAGCAGTTCTTC.